This T cell receptor beta chain was found in a study of T cell responses to AZD1222 COVID-19 vaccine. Turning to the study itself: Second doses that came at about 4 or about 12 weeks were put together.

Data came from immunoSEQ multiplex PCR; TCRdb stores just in-frame clones and leaves some out. The table records tens of thousands of clones, roughly 88% of them present only once. The CDR3 contains 12 residues. V dropped 3 bases and J dropped 8 bases, with 8 bases sitting between them. The germline V gene has CDR1 MNHNY and CDR2 SVGAGI (reference sequence). Note on this clone: Its target is unknown.

Study results and limitations: Donors were mostly white British, more females; clonal diversity possibly underestimated.

The sequencing here drew on peripheral blood, taken on day 0 of AZD1222 vaccination. The source of this sequence is an adult in good health. The chain carries TRBV6-6 and TRBJ2-1; no clear D gene. The CDR3: CASSYKGDEQFF. The CDR3, as DNA: TGTGCCAGCAGTTATAAAGGCGATGAGCAGTTCTTC.